In this sample, the clone carrying this T cell receptor (beta chain) turned up many times. Its antigen is still unknown. The sample is drawn from a study of T cells in Graves' hyperthyroidism and ophthalmopathy. Study-level background: Staff took peripheral blood when the initial diagnosis was made, before any treatment began.

Broader study findings: The model's output predicted ophthalmopathy at a median of about 6.5 months prior to onset.

From RNA transcripts, TCR beta CDR3 regions were amplified. TCR CDR3 regions were first amplified by RT-PCR with HTBI primers. TCRdb reanalysed the multiplex PCR reads using MiXCR and keeps one entry per CDR3 protein. The sample shows fewer than 250,000 distinct CDR3 sequences, about a sixth of them seen only once. V lost 1 base and J 8 bases, leaving 15 bases between the germline ends. The CDR3 loop spans 15 amino acids. CDR1 is SGHAT and CDR2 is FQNNGV in the germline V gene. The source material was blood. This TCR came from a woman aged 18-29 years with Graves' ophthalmopathy. The V call is TRBV11-2, the J call TRBJ2-1, with D possibly matching TRBD2 (7 bases). CDR3 sequence: CASSLVGGPIDEQFF. In nucleotides, the CDR3 is TGTGCCAGCAGCTTAGTGGGGGGGCCTATCGATGAGCAGTTCTTC.